The sequence of this T cell receptor beta chain was determined in a study of cytomegalovirus exposure and HLA in healthy donors (dated by TCRdb to 2015 to 2018). Broadly, across the study: An earlier analysis of several hundred of the donors reported approximately 260 Gb of sequence data and around 100 million unique TCR beta sequences obtained from around 180 million T cells. Donor age, sex, ethnicity and CMV serostatus were compiled alongside the repertoire data. In an earlier analysis of 587 of the donors, high-throughput TCR beta sequencing was used to judge whether each TCR beta V gene segment behaved as functional or pseudogenic. Because of strong linkage in the cohort, roughly five DR-DQ haplotypes were treated as single units for association and clustering. Around 320 gigabases of sequencing data and around 87 million unique TCR sequences were included in an early release covering roughly 700 HLA-typed donors. Every repertoire in the discovery cohort had been generated on one and the same sequencing platform. The aim of the study was to test whether cataloging public T cell receptors could identify signatures of past pathogen exposure. A later analysis re-examined previously published TCR beta repertoires from just over 650 donors and added high-resolution HLA genotyping to investigate patterns of TCR occurrence. The study combined high-throughput TCR immunosequencing, statistical association of individual TCRs with disease status, and machine learning to predict cytomegalovirus infection status. The number of typed donors differed by locus: about 620-630 for A, B, C, DRB1 and DQB1; 522 for DQA1; over 600 for DPA1; and 400 to 480 for DPB1. Genome-wide SNP genotypes for about 60% of the roughly 700 donors were used in a later genetic analysis, which treated that subset as a discovery cohort. The genetic ancestry cluster associated with self-reported Caucasian donors included around four fifths of the approximately 410 genotyped donors. A separate validation cohort of over 95 different subjects was used in addition to the roughly 700-subject first cohort. Class I and class II HLA loci were covered by the typing at four-digit resolution. Across approximately 400 genotyped donors of the cohort, an average of about 240,000 unique TCR beta nucleotide sequences per donor were sequenced, and roughly a sixth of those sequences were non-productive. The study profiled the T cell repertoires of hundreds of subjects by immunosequencing and related them to cytomegalovirus serostatus. Rather than drawing on any new phenotypic data, the later analysis identified candidate immune exposures from TCR beta sequences and the way those sequences occurred across donors. The research as a whole found: A later analysis found that most CMV-associated TCR beta chains appeared HLA-restricted, with HLA associations seemingly driven largely by CMV exposure. In this cohort, only TCR beta chains were sequenced, and detectable features were limited by the absence of alpha or paired-chain data. Compared with the approximately 700-donor mean, donors in an Asian-associated ancestry cluster had fewer N-insertions in productive TCRs, according to a later genetic analysis. In vitro tests confirmed that three of the cytomegalovirus-associated TCR beta chains recognize cytomegalovirus antigens. V-gene and J-gene trimming of TCR beta chains was associated with a missense DCLRE1C variant in a later genetic analysis, and the association was replicated in an independent cohort. In a later analysis, several top co-occurrence clusters were reported to appear linked to parvovirus B19, influenza, CMV and Epstein-Barr virus. The presence/absence analyses assumed that sequencing depth was roughly uniform across donors, and that assumption may not be true. According to the authors, the approach could potentially be generalized to other disease states and immunological phenotypes. Correlated functional status among segregating V segments might be attributable to linkage disequilibrium, but an unknown experimental factor could not be ruled out. A later analysis found that HLA-associated TCR beta chains were more clonally expanded and had lower generation probabilities than equally common non-associated chains. While some public TCRs were present in many individuals, most TCR sequences turned up only very rarely across donors. A cluster of highly shared sequence variants was judged likely to represent a technical artifact of the sequencing pipeline. Because counts were too low, seventeen rarely observed V segments, including chromosome 9 orphons, were excluded from the earlier analysis of 587 of the donors. Because some donors lacked HLA typing at each locus, the association tests relied only on the typed subset. When HLA alleles, especially DR and DQ, strongly co-occurred, TCR associations were difficult to assign to individual alleles. A total of 150 or so TCR beta chains were listed by the study as associated with cytomegalovirus. Broadly in line with IMGT annotations, most TCR beta V segments showed up in productive rearrangements about 87% or about 30% of the time in an earlier analysis of roughly 590 of the donors. In a later analysis, the rate of TCR association differed among HLA loci, with DRB1 alleles having the most associated TCRs and HLA-C alleles having the fewest. A further reported finding was that TCR beta sequences accurately predicted the HLA-A and HLA-B alleles for most subjects in the first cohort. A later analysis associated 15,000 or so TCR beta sequences with specific HLA alleles at a false discovery rate of 0.05. The classifier was reported to diagnose cytomegalovirus status with high specificity and sensitivity in both the original cohort and the validation cohort. The only immune exposure information available for the cohort was CMV serostatus.

Regarding this clone: Its cognate antigen has yet to be identified. Nothing much larger sits one base from this clone, and base qualities are not available.

The method behind the library was the immunoSEQ multiplex PCR assay. A mixture of 60 forward primers for TCR Vbeta segments and 13 reverse primers for TCR Jbeta segments was used in the multiplex PCR. A multiplex PCR assay on genomic DNA amplified the CDR3 region of rearranged TCR beta genes. The amplified TCR beta libraries were sequenced on the Illumina HiSeq System as 87-base-pair reads. On the authors' methods: Across the roughly 670 repertoires, a later analysis counted some 80 million unique TCR beta chains, roughly 11 million of which were shared by at least two donors. Raw reads were error-corrected and collapsed into unique sequences with a nearest-neighbor algorithm that merged closely related sequences to remove PCR and sequencing errors. To assign V, D and J gene segments, CDR3 sequences were aligned to IMGT reference sequences. For a sequence to be retained, a match of at least six nucleotides was required to both a V gene segment and a J gene segment. Rearrangements were called productive when the CDR3 lacked stop codons and stayed in frame with V and J; all others were non-productive. CDR3 was defined according to IMGT convention as the region running from the second conserved V-encoded cysteine to the conserved J-encoded phenylalanine. The earlier analysis of some 550 of the donors excluded any sequence lacking an unambiguous match to a single V gene segment. In an earlier analysis of several hundred of the donors, a V segment was called functional when productive rearrangements were above 56.7%, and segregating when the standard deviation between donors exceeded 5%. A statistical classification framework was built to diagnose cytomegalovirus status from the catalog of TCR beta chain sequences. In a later analysis, V and J genes were assigned by comparing TCR nucleotide sequences against IMGT/GENE-DB human TR gene sequences. A later analysis assigned CDR3 sequences and most-parsimonious VDJ recombination scenarios with the TCRdist pipeline. In a later analysis, each TCR beta chain was defined by its CDR3 amino acid sequence together with its V-gene family, and reads lacking a unique V-gene family were excluded. In a later analysis, around 600 highly shared, low-generation-probability nucleotide sequences were removed to address suspected cross-contamination and a sequencing artifact. In a later analysis, a clonal expansion index for each public chain was calculated from normalized within-repertoire ranks of inferred template counts. A later analysis computed generation probabilities with a VDJ recombination model fitted to out-of-frame rearrangements, and checked the results against IGoR. A later analysis scored TCR-TCR, TCR-HLA and TCR-CMV co-occurrence with hypergeometric tests, applying a repertoire-size bias correction to TCR pairs. In a later analysis, false discovery rates were estimated by permuting HLA or CMV assignments 20 times. In a later analysis, co-occurring TCRs were grouped with DBSCAN, and TCRdist sequence similarity was added when clustering was performed within HLA-allele-positive subsets. For co-occurrence clustering, repertoires with fewer than 30,000 or more than 120,000 public chains were excluded, along with five or six repertoires with anomalous nucleotide sharing. TCRdb provides this immuneACCESS table in a form limited to in-frame rearrangements. Some clones are lacking; in checked studies, under half of them reflect an unresolved V gene, and why the rest are absent is not known. V and J calls and clone size are those listed in that table; D and trimming were worked out from the DNA. The sample table lists roughly 280,000 clones, roughly two thirds of them with a count of one. The leading ten clones occupy approximately 2.1% of the sample.

The cohort was made up of several hundred healthy bone marrow donors. At the time of sampling, every cohort member was nominally healthy, though immune exposures that went unrecorded were likely present. The donor was CMV seronegative and was included in the group of a few hundred seronegative cohort members. A peripheral blood sample was provided by each donor, and peripheral blood mononuclear cells were used for TCR beta sequencing. Genomic DNA was extracted from the blood cell samples with the Qiagen DNeasy Blood Extraction Kit. The clonotype comes from a female donor in good health and CMV-seronegative. The sequenced material came from PBMCs.

In nucleotide form, the sequence is TGTGCCAGCAGCTTCCAGCGTGTTTCCACAGATACGCAGTATTTT. Protein translation: CASSFQRVSTDTQYF. In this chain, TRBV7-9 is recombined with TRBJ2-3; the D gene identity is not certain. From the germline V gene (reference sequence), CDR1 is SEHNR and CDR2 is FQNEAQ. V was cut back by 3 bases and J by 2 bases, leaving a gap of 12 bases between them. Counted from cysteine to phenylalanine, this CDR3 has 15 amino acids. Of the read, only the CDR3 DNA is kept; its 45 bases are in frame from base 1.